This T cell receptor beta chain was identified in a study of blood T cell repertoires in COVID-19 (dated by TCRdb to the early 2020s). Concerning the study at large: Samples covering the acute and convalescent phases of COVID-19 were provided by collaborators in the United States, Italy and Spain. The material from the prospective study consisted of cDNA or gDNA derived from T cells, B-cell-depleted T cells, or PBMCs. The dataset comprised deeply sampled blood TCRbeta repertoires from subjects exposed to, actively infected with, or recovered from COVID-19. The repertoires were made available in a free public database intended to serve as a resource for research on the immune response to SARS-CoV-2. Samples were obtained from the ongoing ImmuneRACE study (first 160 participants) and from some 1,300 subjects provided by 6 global collaborators. Nearly every sample came with metadata listing a de-identified subject ID, COVID-19 status, age in years and sex. Where HLA class I and class II types were available, the types were taken from metadata supplied by the sample provider, not from assay-based typing. What the study reported, not specific to this receptor: The amount of clinical and demographic metadata varied by source and participant and was provided uncurated.

According to the germline V gene, CDR1 reads MDHEN and CDR2 reads SYDVKM. The cysteine opens and the phenylalanine closes a CDR3 of 13 amino acids. Just CDR3 DNA is preserved here, 39 bases in frame from base 1. Trimming removed 2 bases from V and 3 bases from J, leaving 7 bases between the germline ends. Points on this clone: No cognate antigen has been identified for it. Base quality data are lacking; no much larger clone is found one base away.

The collaborating institutions used their own protocols to collect whole blood in K2EDTA tubes. For TCRbeta analysis, collaborators shipped samples in one of three forms: frozen whole blood, isolated PBMCs, or DNA extracted from either of those sample types. TCRbeta CDR3 regions were amplified from genomic DNA by means of the immunoSEQ Assay, a bias-controlled multiplex PCR. In the original analysis: Within the assay, amplification of reference gene primers was used to estimate how many nucleated cells each sample contained. Sequence reads were collapsed and filtered to measure the absolute abundance of every unique TCRbeta CDR3 rearrangement. For each sample, productive Simpson clonality was calculated as the square root of Simpson's diversity index over productive rearrangements. Entries here come from immuneACCESS through TCRdb and include only in-frame sequences with V and J called. Some clones fail to appear in such tables; in the studies checked, an unresolved V gene covers under half of the shortfall, and the cause of the remainder is unknown. For V, J and clone size, that table is used; D and trimming come from the DNA. Within this sample are about 180,000 clones, with 80% to 90% of them counted one time only. Of the sample, more than 3% is held by the ten largest clones.

Sequences were obtained from peripheral blood. The sequence came from a man aged 55 to 70 with acute or convalescent COVID-19. The chain couples TRBV28 to TRBJ1-1; no D segment can be confidently identified. This receptor has the CDR3 CASSLGRYTEAFF. The DNA reads as follows: TGTGCCAGCAGTTTAGGCAGGTACACTGAAGCTTTCTTT.